This entry describes one TCR beta chain. These data are taken from a study of preoperative IRX-2 immunotherapy in early breast cancer. The CDR3 runs to 14 residues. V lost 6 bases to trimming and J lost 8 bases; unmatched junction nucleotides: 7. Treatment: preoperative locoregional IRX-2 cytokine immunotherapy. Preoperative locoregional IRX-2 cytokine immunotherapy was tested in the phase Ib source study. Here immunoSEQ multiplex PCR was the method, and the copy in TCRdb shows in-frame clones only, minus some. The sample has around 34,000 clones; roughly four fifths are singletons. The V call is TRBV6-7, the J call TRBJ1-4, with 9 positions matching TRBD1. TRBV6-7 is reported as an ORF; its role is uncertain. The TCR comes from a human donor with breast cancer. The sample here was lymph node tissue, taken from a patient treated with IRX-2 immunotherapy. The CDR3 DNA is TGTGCCAGCAGGACCGGGACAGGGAAAGAAAAACTGTTTTTT. Protein: CASRTGTGKEKLFF.